The rows below give T cell receptor beta chains drawn from one sample of a study of blood T cell repertoires in COVID-19. TCRdb keeps only in-frame clones here, not all; method: immunoSEQ multiplex PCR. This sample has 200,000 to 250,000 clones, with approximately 87% found just once. The sample consisted of PBMCs or T cells enriched from blood (not recorded which). These receptors originate from a woman between 50 and 59 years old in a cohort exposed to, infected with or recovered from COVID-19 (not recorded which). Both conserved end residues are trimmed from each CDR3.

TRBV10-3	TRBJ2-1	AIGQGAFDEQF
TRBV10-3	TRBJ2-2	AIGTGPNTGELF
TRBV5-4	TRBJ1-1	ASSLDTAEAF
TRBV29-1	TRBJ1-2	SGNRQGHTT
TRBV2	TRBJ1-1	ASRILQGREAF
TRBV7-2	TRBJ2-1	ASSPSGVSYNEQF
TRBV4-1	TRBJ2-1	ASSQAAGGNEQF
TRBV9	TRBJ1-3	ASSAGETGSGNTIY
TRBV7-9	TRBJ2-1	ASSFPPTSGGGYEQF
TRBV6-5	TRBJ1-2	ASSYAQGLDYT
TRBV24-1	TRBJ2-1	ATSDGLDSYNEQF
TRBV2	TRBJ1-2	ASSGAGKWYGYT
TRBV7-6	TRBJ1-1	ASSAPSVNTEAF
TRBV5-6	TRBJ2-5	ASSRVLQETQY
TRBV4-1	TRBJ1-6	ASSQETGLSSYNSPLH
TRBV2	TRBJ1-5	ASRFQGDQPQH
TRBV30	TRBJ1-1	AWRKGGASWDTEAF
TRBV5-1	TRBJ1-6	ASRNGRDSNSPLH
TRBV6-5	TRBJ2-2	ASKTGNTGELF
TRBV19	TRBJ1-1	ASTGQLNTEAF
TRBV5-1	TRBJ1-1	ATRALTMDTEAF
TRBV19	TRBJ2-7	ASNSQGASEQY
TRBV2	TRBJ2-7	ASSEDRGSYEQY
TRBV4-3	TRBJ2-2	ASSQDEQGAGELF
TRBV6-5	TRBJ1-1	ASSYRAPGMNTEAF
TRBV3-1/TRBV3-2	TRBJ2-3	ASSTTGGSTDTQY
TRBV19	TRBJ2-1	ASSIGESYNEQF
TRBV18	TRBJ2-2	ASSSGTGTTGELF
TRBV30	TRBJ1-5	AGSQGNFNQPQH
TRBV3-1/TRBV3-2	TRBJ1-2	ASSQAWVGRVLGGYT
TRBV10-3	TRBJ2-5	AISDQGQETQY
TRBV18	TRBJ2-3	ASSPSGTDTQY
TRBV7-6	TRBJ1-6	ASSLRGTRNSPLH
TRBV19	TRBJ2-2	ASQDRGDTGELF
TRBV4-3	TRBJ1-1	ASSQGQGRTEAF
TRBV5-1	TRBJ1-1	ASSRDRLNTEAF
TRBV7-9	TRBJ2-3	ASRLRGWDRALADTQY
TRBV28	TRBJ2-5	ASSLARFPETQY
TRBV12-3/TRBV12-4	TRBJ1-1	ASSRDRHTEAF
TRBV18	TRBJ2-2	ASSFQGTNTGELF
TRBV5-1	TRBJ2-3	ASSSDAVEGTQY
TRBV6-2/TRBV6-3	TRBJ1-6	ASSYTDNSPLH
TRBV2	TRBJ1-1	ASAAQNTEAF
TRBV11-3	TRBJ2-1	ASSLLRGAEQF
TRBV18	TRBJ1-6	ASSPLGTGVSPLH
TRBV7-9	TRBJ2-7	ASSSALTYSYEQY
TRBV2	TRBJ1-2	ASSATGAVIGYT